The clone carrying this T cell receptor beta chain has more than one count but fewer than ten. The target antigen is unknown. Both 60 Vbeta primers and 13 Jbeta primers went into the PCR. The table came from immunoSEQ multiplex PCR; TCRdb's copy has only in-frame clones and leaves some out. The table shows approximately 110,000 clones, with about 70% occurring only once. This sample was included in a study of cytomegalovirus exposure and HLA in healthy donors. Study findings and constraints: Available immune exposure information covered CMV serostatus only. Among TCR beta chains, those listed as cytomegalovirus-associated numbered over 150.

The study sampled nominally healthy donors, though unrecorded immune exposures were likely. This CDR3 has 12 residues. Trimming took off 0 bases at V and 5 bases at J, with 5 bases between the two ends. Per the germline V gene, CDR1 is SGHRS and CDR2 is YFSETQ. The chain links TRBV5-1 to TRBJ2-5; D is ambiguous. The TCR comes from a man aged 30-40 years in good health and CMV-seropositive. The sample was PBMCs. DNA for the CDR3: TGCGCCAGCAGCTTGGCCATGGAGACCCAGTACTTC. As protein: CASSLAMETQYF. Full variable domain (outside the CDR3, taken from reference TRBV5-1 and TRBJ2-5): KAGVTQTPRYLIKTRGQQVTLSCSPISGHRSVSWYQQTPGQGLQFLFEYFSETQRNKGNFPGRFSGRQFSNSRSEMNVSTLELGDSALYLCASSLAMETQYFGPGTRLLVL.